In its sample, the clone carrying this T cell receptor (beta chain) was seen a few times. These data belong to a study of patients and donors after allogeneic stem cell transplantation. TCRdb passed the RT-PCR reads through MiXCR, listing each CDR3 protein once. The table lists around 200,000 distinct CDR3 sequences, more than 35% of them singletons. The CDR3 totals 12 residues. In germline, CDR1 is SGHTA, CDR2 FQGTGA. Losses at the gene ends were 5 bases for V and 9 bases for J; bases not matched to a gene: 3. This clonotype was sampled from a human donor who was either an allogeneic HSCT recipient or a stem cell or donor lymphocyte infusion donor (not recorded which). It is not recorded whose cells these are; they may come from a transplant donor. The chain couples TRBV7-3 to TRBJ2-1, with 8 bases that match TRBD1. The sequencing input was blood, either unsorted or a sorted T cell fraction (not recorded which). CDR3 DNA: TGTGCCAGCAGCCCAACAGGGGGTGAGCAGTTCTTC. Its translation is CASSPTGGEQFF.